The 20 T cell receptor beta chains reported below all come from one sample, sequenced in a study of T cells in Graves' hyperthyroidism and ophthalmopathy. Regions amplified from RNA transcripts were the TCR beta CDR3 regions. First-round RT-PCR with HTBI primers amplified the TCR CDR3 region. MiXCR, applied by TCRdb to the multiplex PCR reads, yields one record per CDR3 protein. The sample includes around 440,000 distinct CDR3 sequences, about 15% of them seen just once. Source material: blood. The source is a woman aged 18-29 years with Graves' hyperthyroidism.

V is TRBV12-3 or TRBV12-4 and J is TRBJ1-5; 12 positions agree with TRBD1. V lost 6 bases to trimming and J lost 7 bases; unmatched junction nucleotides: 7. This CDR3 has 15 residues. The CDR3 region is CASSRDRGPGQPQHF. For the CDR3, the DNA is TGTGCCAGCAGCCGGGACAGGGGGCCGGGACAGCCCCAGCATTTT.

The rearrangement joins TRBV11-2 to TRBJ1-1, with no clear D. The V end lost 3 bases, the J end lost 8 bases, and 10 bases lay between the germline ends. Germline V CDR1 and CDR2: SGHAT, FQNNGV. The CDR3 extends over 12 amino acids. Here the CDR3 reads CASSLDPWEAFF. In DNA, the CDR3 is TGTGCCAGCAGCTTGGATCCTTGGGAAGCTTTCTTT.

This clonotype was counted many times. This chain connects TRBV7-2 to TRBJ2-2; D gene ambiguous. The V and J ends lost 1 base and 4 bases respectively, with 13 bases between them. Germline CDR1 is SGHTA and CDR2 is FQGNSA. The CDR3 has 16 residues. The chain's CDR3 is CASSLVARSPTGELFF. In DNA form, the CDR3 reads TGTGCCAGCAGCTTAGTGGCCAGGAGCCCCACCGGGGAGCTGTTTTTT.

This clonotype has only a few counts. A much larger clone sits a single nucleotide away, making a read error possible. The chain employs TRBV6-1 and TRBJ2-7; the match to TRBD1 covers 7 bases. The germline V gene has CDR1 MNHNS and CDR2 SASEGT. V shed 8 bases, J shed 2 bases, and the junction held 12 bases outside the gene matches. This CDR3 is built from 15 residues. The CDR3 spells CASGTRTGRAYEQYF. The CDR3 nucleotides read TGTGCCAGCGGTACCAGGACAGGAAGGGCCTACGAGCAGTACTTC.

DNA of the CDR3: TGTGCCAGCAGCGTTCGGGGGGATGAGCAGTTCTTC. Translation gives CASSVRGDEQFF. The chain employs TRBV9 and TRBJ2-1; TRBD2 matches at 7 bases. V lost 2 bases, J lost 8 bases, and 1 base stayed unmatched. CDR3 size: 12 residues. Germline-derived CDR1 and CDR2 are SGDLS and YYNGEE.

This clonotype was picked up many times. This chain joins TRBV2 and TRBJ2-7, with D possibly being TRBD1 (6 bases). The CDR3 is made up of 13 amino acids. Germline V gives CDR1 SNHLY, CDR2 FYNNEI. V lost 7 bases to trimming and J lost 5 bases, with 15 bases between them. CDR3 nucleotides: TGTGCCAGCAACGAACAGGGAGTTGACGAGCAGTACTTC. This gives the protein CASNEQGVDEQYF.

At least ten counts were recorded for this clonotype. V gene TRBV20-1 combines with J gene TRBJ2-3, with TRBD2 matching 11 bases. Germline values: CDR1 DFQATT, CDR2 SNEGSKA (reference sequence). The J segment lost 5 bases and the V segment lost 5 bases, leaving 6 bases of the junction unmatched. The CDR3 has 14 amino acids. Here the CDR3 DNA reads TGCAGTGCTCGACTAGCGGGAAGGATAGATACGCAGTATTTT. Encoded protein: CSARLAGRIDTQYF.

This clonotype was seen repeatedly, ten times or more. The chain joins TRBV28 to TRBJ2-7; 9 bases are shared with TRBD2. Germline trimming cut 3 bases from V and 0 bases from J; bases unmatched to any gene: 3. Germline V CDR1 and CDR2: MDHEN, SYDVKM. There are 15 residues in the CDR3. CDR3 in amino acids: CASSLSSGISYEQYF. In DNA, the CDR3 is TGTGCCAGCAGTTTGTCTAGCGGGATCTCCTACGAGCAGTACTTC.

This clonotype was detected many times. The chain uses TRBV20-1 and TRBJ2-7; D unclear. The CDR3 consists of 12 residues. Germline V gene sequence: CDR1 DFQATT, CDR2 SNEGSKA (reference sequence). V lost 6 bases and J 4 bases, leaving 13 bases between the germline ends. CDR3 bases: TGCAGTGCCGCCCCTTCAGTGTACGAGCAGTACTTC. This translates into CSAAPSVYEQYF.

In this sample, this clonotype turned up once. The chain has TRBV20-1 and TRBJ2-1; TRBD2 matches 9 bases. Germline V gene lookup returns CDR1 DFQATT and CDR2 SNEGSKA (reference sequence). The CDR3 runs to 15 residues. The V gene end was trimmed by 2 bases and the J gene end by 3 bases; junction bases not matched to a gene: 5. CDR3 loop: CSARLLTSGYNEQFF. The CDR3 coding sequence is TGCAGTGCTAGACTGTTGACTAGCGGCTACAATGAGCAGTTCTTC.

The sample holds many counts of this clonotype. For the CDR3, the DNA is TGCAGTGCTAGAGCCCCCCCCGGACAGGAGGAAGTTTATGGCTACACCTTC. It encodes CSARAPPGQEEVYGYTF. The chain joins TRBV20-1 to TRBJ1-2; TRBD1 agrees at 7 bases. This CDR3 has 17 amino acids. Germline V gene data show CDR1 as DFQATT and CDR2 as SNEGSKA (reference sequence). The V and J ends lost 1 base and 5 bases, in that order; junction bases with no gene match: 16.

The J gene is TRBJ2-7, the V gene TRBV20-1; D gene uncertain. V shed 5 bases and J shed 0 bases, with 14 bases lying between them. Germline V CDR1 and CDR2: DFQATT, SNEGSKA (reference sequence). This CDR3 spans 14 amino acids. In nucleotides, the CDR3 is TGCAGTGCTCTCCCCTCGGAGCGCTCCTACGAGCAGTACTTC. It specifies CSALPSERSYEQYF.

This clonotype came up many times. The gene calls are TRBV10-3 and TRBJ1-5; possibly TRBD1 for D (6 bases). Germline V gene data show CDR1 as ENHRY and CDR2 as SYGVKD. V was trimmed by 4 bases and J by 2 bases, leaving 12 bases between them. The CDR3 contains 15 residues. The CDR3 spells CAISADSGGNQPQHF. The CDR3 DNA sequence: TGTGCCATCAGTGCGGACAGCGGGGGCAATCAGCCCCAGCATTTT.

Comments on this clonotype: A much larger clone differs from this one at a single base, so this may be a read error. The V gene is TRBV2, the J gene TRBJ1-5; D is uncertain. The germline V and J ends were trimmed by 7 bases and 2 bases, with 9 bases remaining between them. The germline CDR1 and CDR2 sequences are SNHLY and FYNNEI. This CDR3 comprises 13 residues. CDR3 in amino acids: CASNGDGNQPQHF. CDR3 nucleotide sequence: TGTGCCAGCAATGGGGATGGCAATCAGCCCCAGCATTTT.

This clonotype was recorded at least ten times. The chain is built from TRBV5-1 and TRBJ2-1, with D perhaps TRBD2 (6 bases). The germline V and J ends were trimmed by 2 bases and 2 bases, with 14 bases remaining between them. Per the germline V gene, CDR1 is SGHRS and CDR2 is YFSETQ. CDR3 length equals 16 residues. The CDR3, as DNA: TGCGCCAGCAGCTTCGGTGCGGGGTCAGCCTACAATGAGCAGTTCTTC. This codes for CASSFGAGSAYNEQFF.

This clonotype has a count of ten or more. CDR3 bases: TGTGCCAGCAGCCAAGCTCAGACAGGGGGCGACGAGCAGTACTTC. Its translation: CASSQAQTGGDEQYF. The chain is built from TRBV3-1 and TRBJ2-7, with 10 positions matching TRBD1. The CDR3 extends over 15 amino acids. The V gene end was trimmed by 1 base and the J gene end by 5 bases; junction bases not matched to a gene: 5. Germline values: CDR1 LGHDT, CDR2 YNNKEL (reference sequence).

The chain's CDR3 is CATSREGSGTAAYEQYF. Here the CDR3 DNA reads TGTGCCACCAGCAGAGAGGGGTCCGGGACGGCCGCCTACGAGCAGTACTTC. The rearrangement uses TRBV15 and TRBJ2-7; D assignment may be TRBD1 or TRBD2 (5 bases each). Germline CDR1 and CDR2: LNHNV and YYDKDF (reference sequence). The CDR3 totals 17 residues. Trimming removed 0 bases at V and 2 bases at J, with 17 bases between.

This clonotype appeared many times. This rearrangement joins TRBV20-1 to TRBJ2-7, with D perhaps matching TRBD1 or TRBD2 (7 bases each). CDR1 and CDR2 from the germline V gene are DFQATT and SNEGSKA (reference sequence). This CDR3 has 15 amino acids. Trimming removed 0 bases at V and 0 bases at J, with 12 bases between. The CDR3, as DNA: TGCAGTGCTAGAGACCAGGGGGGGGGCTCCTACGAGCAGTACTTC. This encodes CSARDQGGGSYEQYF.

This clonotype was counted a few times. V is TRBV7-2 and J is TRBJ1-5; perhaps TRBD1 as D (5 bases). Deletions cut 4 bases from V and 13 bases from J, with 14 bases between. This CDR3 has 12 amino acids. Germline V gene data show CDR1 as SGHTA and CDR2 as FQGNSA. The CDR3 bases are TGTGCCAGCAGCTCGGGGCGGGTCTCTCAGCATTTT. It is translated as CASSSGRVSQHF.

Many counts were recorded for this clonotype. The rearrangement joins TRBV12-3 or TRBV12-4 to TRBJ1-1; 7 bases are a match to TRBD1. J was trimmed by 7 bases and V by 6 bases; bases with no gene match: 8. The CDR3 runs to 13 residues. CDR3 amino acids: CASRTTGFGEAFF. The CDR3 DNA follows: TGTGCCAGCAGGACGACAGGGTTCGGTGAAGCTTTCTTT.